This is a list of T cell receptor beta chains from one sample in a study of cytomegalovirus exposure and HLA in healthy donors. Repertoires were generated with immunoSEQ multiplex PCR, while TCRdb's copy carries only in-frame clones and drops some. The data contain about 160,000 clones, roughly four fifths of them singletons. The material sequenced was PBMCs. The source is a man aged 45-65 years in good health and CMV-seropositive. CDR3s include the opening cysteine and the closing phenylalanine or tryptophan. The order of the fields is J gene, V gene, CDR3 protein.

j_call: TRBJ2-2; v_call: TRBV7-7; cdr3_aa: CASSPTGGVGNGELFF
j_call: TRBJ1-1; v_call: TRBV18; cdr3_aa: CASSGEMNTEAFF
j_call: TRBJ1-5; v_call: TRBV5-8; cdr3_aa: CASSPPGQGIEPQHF
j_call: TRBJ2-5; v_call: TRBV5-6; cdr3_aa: CASSLPSETQYF
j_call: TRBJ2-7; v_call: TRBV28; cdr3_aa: CASSLTGTSYEQYF
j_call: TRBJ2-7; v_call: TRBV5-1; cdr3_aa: CASSLLTSGGNEQYF
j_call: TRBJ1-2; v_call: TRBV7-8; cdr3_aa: CASRGGGSQSVNYGYTF
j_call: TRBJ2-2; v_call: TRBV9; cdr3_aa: CASSVSIASTNTGELFF
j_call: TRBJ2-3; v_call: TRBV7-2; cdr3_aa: CASSSPSGSPDTQYF
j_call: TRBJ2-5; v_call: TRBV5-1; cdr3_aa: CASSLAAAQETQYF
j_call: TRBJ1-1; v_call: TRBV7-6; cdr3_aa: CASTKEGGMNTEAFF
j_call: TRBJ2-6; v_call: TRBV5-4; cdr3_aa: CASSLDSSGANVLTF
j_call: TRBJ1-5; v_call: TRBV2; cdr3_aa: CASSLESSRPNQPQHF
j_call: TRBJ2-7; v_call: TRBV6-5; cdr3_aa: CASSSQGPGEQYF
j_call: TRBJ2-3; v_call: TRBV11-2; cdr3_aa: CASSLRQGDVDTQYF
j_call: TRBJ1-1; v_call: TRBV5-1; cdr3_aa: CASSSSQGNTEAFF
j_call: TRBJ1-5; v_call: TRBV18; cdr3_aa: CASSRGEDQPQHF
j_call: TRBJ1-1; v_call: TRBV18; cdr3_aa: CASRLSNTEAFF
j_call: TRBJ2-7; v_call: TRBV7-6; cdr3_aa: CASSLAHAFSEQYF
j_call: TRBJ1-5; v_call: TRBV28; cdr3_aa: CASSSGQGAEAQHF
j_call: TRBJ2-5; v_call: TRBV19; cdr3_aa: CASSWAGTGEIGYQETQYF
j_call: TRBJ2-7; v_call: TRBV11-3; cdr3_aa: CASSLTGADEQYF
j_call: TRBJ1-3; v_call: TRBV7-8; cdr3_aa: CASRWTGSGNTIYF
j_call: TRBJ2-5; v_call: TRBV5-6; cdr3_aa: CASSFLLAGGQAPQETQYF
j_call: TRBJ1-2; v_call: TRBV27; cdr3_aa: CASSPLDRVDYTF
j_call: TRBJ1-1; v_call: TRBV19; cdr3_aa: CASSTAPGTTEAFF
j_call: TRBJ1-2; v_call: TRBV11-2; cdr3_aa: CASSPGTEANYGYTF
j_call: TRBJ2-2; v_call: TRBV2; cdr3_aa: CASRMGLTGELFF
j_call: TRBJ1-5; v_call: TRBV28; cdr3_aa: CASSAGTGVDQPQHF
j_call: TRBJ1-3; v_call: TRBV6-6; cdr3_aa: CASNSGIGNTIYF
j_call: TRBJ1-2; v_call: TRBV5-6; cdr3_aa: CASSAGQTSNYGYTF
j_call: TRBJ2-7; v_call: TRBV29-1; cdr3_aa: CSVAPASGSYEQYF
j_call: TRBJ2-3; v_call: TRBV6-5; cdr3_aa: CASSYSYTDTQYF
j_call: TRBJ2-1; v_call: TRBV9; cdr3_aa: CASSAGTAYNEQFF
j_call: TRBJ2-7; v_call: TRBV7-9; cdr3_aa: CASSWGTSGEQYF
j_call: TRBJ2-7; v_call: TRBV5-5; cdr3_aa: CASSLRGGSYEQYF
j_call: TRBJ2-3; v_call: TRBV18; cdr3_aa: CASSLSGASSTDTQYF
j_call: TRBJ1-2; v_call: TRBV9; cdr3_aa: CASSPRTGSGYGYTF
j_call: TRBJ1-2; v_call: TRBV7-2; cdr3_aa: CASSFQAYGYTF
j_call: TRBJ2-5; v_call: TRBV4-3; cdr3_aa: CASGLGTSGETQYF
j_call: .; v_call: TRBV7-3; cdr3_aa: CASSLTGTGRYEQYF
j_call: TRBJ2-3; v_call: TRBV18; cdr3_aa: CASSPLAPPDTQYF
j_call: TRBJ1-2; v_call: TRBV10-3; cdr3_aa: CAISDSGQGTYGYTF
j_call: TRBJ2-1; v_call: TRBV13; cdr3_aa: CASSLGAYNEQFF
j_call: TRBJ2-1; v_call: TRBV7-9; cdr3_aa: CASEDSGTYNEQFF
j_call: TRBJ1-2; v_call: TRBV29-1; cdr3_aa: CSVETSDRNGYTF
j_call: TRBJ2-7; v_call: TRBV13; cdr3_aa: CASSDGQGTTYEQYF
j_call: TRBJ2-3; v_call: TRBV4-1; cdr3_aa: CASSQGAAPTDTQYF
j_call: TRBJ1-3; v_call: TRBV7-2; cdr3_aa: CASSSRRGLTSGNTIYF
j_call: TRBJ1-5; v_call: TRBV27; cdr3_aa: CASSSNRDRYQPQHF